One and the same sample provided the 29 T cell receptor beta chains below, sequenced in a study of blood T cell repertoires in COVID-19. Only in-frame clones appear in the TCRdb table, and some are missing; sequencing was by immunoSEQ multiplex PCR. The table records about 150,000 clones, around 85% of them present only once. Sequencing was done on a sample of peripheral blood. The receptors here all came from a man in his fifties or sixties with COVID-19, enrolled during active disease.

This chain uses TRBV6-1 with TRBJ2-7; TRBD1 agrees at 8 bases. Germline values: CDR1 MNHNS, CDR2 SASEGT. This CDR3 contains 15 residues. The V and J ends lost 2 bases and 2 bases, in that order; junction bases with no gene match: 5. Written as DNA, the CDR3 is TGTGCCAGCAGTGAATGGGACAGGAGCCCCTACGAGCAGTACTTC. Translated, it gives CASSEWDRSPYEQYF.

V gene TRBV6-6 combines with J gene TRBJ1-4; 9 nucleotides agree with TRBD1. In germline, CDR1 is MNHNY, CDR2 SVGAGI (reference sequence). The CDR3 contains 15 residues. Unmatched junction bases numbered 7, after V lost 6 bases and J lost 5 bases. The CDR3 reads CASSQTGTGNEKLFF. CDR3 nucleotides: TGTGCCAGCAGCCAGACCGGGACAGGGAATGAAAAACTGTTTTTT.

The genes are TRBV7-2 and TRBJ2-4; TRBD1 matches 8 bases. CDR1 SGHTA and CDR2 FQGNSA come from the germline V gene. This CDR3 is built from 14 residues. J lost 5 bases, V lost 4 bases, and 4 bases had no gene match. The CDR3 nucleotides are TGTGCCAGCAGCTCGACAGGGGCGGAAAACATTCAGTACTTC. Translation gives CASSSTGAENIQYF.

J is TRBJ1-2 and V is TRBV7-2, with no clear D. Trimming stripped 5 bases from V and 6 bases from J, with 13 bases between. The CDR3 runs 13 residues. Germline loops: CDR1 SGHTA, CDR2 FQGNSA. CDR3 in DNA: TGTGCCAGCAGCATATCCTACGGTGATGGCTACACCTTC. It codes for CASSISYGDGYTF.

The chain combines TRBV11-2 with TRBJ1-3, with 7 nucleotides matching TRBD1. The V and J ends lost 4 bases and 0 bases, in that order; junction bases with no gene match: 6. Germline assignment: CDR1 SGHAT and CDR2 FQNNGV. The CDR3 contains 16 residues. The CDR3 DNA is TGTGCCAGCAGCTCGCAGGACAGGAGCTCTGGAAACACCATATATTTT. This codes for CASSSQDRSSGNTIYF.

In this sample, this clone turned up a few times. The chain joins TRBV3-1 (or the pseudogene TRBV3-2) to TRBJ1-4; 9 bases line up with TRBD1. CDR1 and CDR2 from the germline V gene are LGHDT and YNNKEL (reference sequence). V lost 3 bases to trimming and J lost 7 bases; unmatched junction nucleotides: 6. The length of the CDR3 is 15 residues. The CDR3: CASSHQGQGREKLFF. The DNA for the CDR3 is TGTGCCAGCAGCCACCAAGGACAGGGGCGTGAAAAACTGTTTTTT.

V and J are TRBV28 and TRBJ1-5, with D maybe TRBD1 (5 bases). Germline assignment: CDR1 MDHEN and CDR2 SYDVKM. Trimming removed 3 bases at V and 1 base at J, with 16 bases between. CDR3 length: 17 residues. CDR3 nucleotide sequence: TGTGCCAGCAGTTTGGGCAGGGTGAGTACCAGCAATCAGCCCCAGCATTTT. This codes for CASSLGRVSTSNQPQHF.

This clone has only one observation. The chain has TRBV11-3 and TRBJ2-2; no definite D call. The germline V and J ends were trimmed by 1 base and 3 bases, with 9 bases remaining between them. The CDR3 runs 15 residues. Germline V gene lookup returns CDR1 SGHNT and CDR2 YENEEA. In DNA, the CDR3 is TGTGCCAGCAGCTTAGGCGCGTTCGACACCGGGGAGCTGTTTTTT. It yields the protein CASSLGAFDTGELFF.

The chain recombines TRBV7-2 with TRBJ1-2; 7 nucleotides match TRBD1. CDR3 length: 13 amino acids. Trimming took 5 bases from V and 4 from J; bases not matched to a gene: 4. Germline CDR1 SGHTA, CDR2 FQGNSA. The CDR3 DNA follows: TGTGCCAGCAGCGTCCGGGACAGCTATGGCTACACCTTC. Translated: CASSVRDSYGYTF. The full variable domain, its missing parts supplied by reference TRBV7-2 and TRBJ1-2, is GAGVSQSPSNKVTEKGKDVELRCDPISGHTALYWYRQSLGQGLEFLIYFQGNSAPDKSGLPSDRFSAERTGGSVSTLTIQRTQQEDSAVYLCASSVRDSYGYTFGSGTRLTVV.

The chain is built from TRBV18 and TRBJ2-7, with a tentative D call TRBD2 (6 bases). V was pared by 2 bases and J by 0 bases, with 8 bases between. The CDR3 runs 14 residues. The V gene's germline CDR1 is KGHSH and CDR2 LQKENI. CDR3 residues: CASSPGRSSYEQYF. CDR3 sequence (DNA): TGTGCCAGCTCACCAGGGAGGAGCTCCTACGAGCAGTACTTC.

V usage is TRBV5-6 and J usage is TRBJ1-1; D not certain. Trimming pared 3 bases from V and 10 bases from J, leaving 10 bases between. Germline CDR1 is SGHDT and CDR2 is YYEEEE. The CDR3 contains 11 residues. The CDR3 here is CASSWRGLAFF. In DNA form, the CDR3 reads TGTGCCAGCAGCTGGAGAGGGTTAGCTTTCTTT.

This clone was observed a single time. The V call is TRBV12-3 or TRBV12-4, the J call TRBJ2-7; D is ambiguous. The CDR3 length is 13 residues. V was cut by 6 bases and J by 4 bases, with 13 bases left in between. The CDR3 nucleotides read TGTGCCAGCAGCCCCACAGCTCCATACGAGCAGTACTTC. Encoded protein: CASSPTAPYEQYF.

V gene TRBV28 combines with J gene TRBJ1-1; tentatively, D is TRBD1 (6 bases). Trimming took 8 bases from V and 1 from J, leaving 17 bases between them. The CDR3 consists of 15 residues. Germline V gene lookup returns CDR1 MDHEN and CDR2 SYDVKM. CDR3 sequence (DNA): TGTGCCAGCTACAGGGTTGCCCCACGGAACACTGAAGCTTTCTTT. Translated: CASYRVAPRNTEAFF.

This clone was seen only a few times. The chain joins TRBV6-4 to TRBJ1-4; 7 bases agree with TRBD1. This CDR3 region has 15 residues. Trimming at V came to 4 bases and at J to 2 bases, leaving 4 bases not matched to a gene. Germline V lookup: CDR1 MRHNA, CDR2 SNTAGT. In nucleotides, the CDR3 is TGTGCCAGCAGTGCCAACAGGGGTACTAATGAAAAACTGTTTTTT. Translated, it gives CASSANRGTNEKLFF.

The V and J genes are TRBV7-2 and TRBJ2-2, with D possibly being TRBD1 (6 bases). This CDR3 contains 17 residues. CDR1 SGHTA and CDR2 FQGNSA come from the germline V gene. V lost 5 bases and J lost 5, with 21 bases in between. The CDR3 region is CASSQPTGGWMTGELFF. In DNA form, the CDR3 reads TGTGCCAGCAGCCAACCGACAGGCGGTTGGATGACCGGGGAGCTGTTTTTT. Drawing the rest from reference TRBV7-2 and TRBJ2-2, the complete variable domain is GAGVSQSPSNKVTEKGKDVELRCDPISGHTALYWYRQSLGQGLEFLIYFQGNSAPDKSGLPSDRFSAERTGGSVSTLTIQRTQQEDSAVYLCASSQPTGGWMTGELFFGEGSRLTVL.

The count of this clone is one. This chain joins TRBV19 and TRBJ1-3; D perhaps matches TRBD1 (6 bases). The germline gives CDR1 LNHDA, CDR2 SQIVND (reference sequence). V gave up 3 bases and J gave up 2 bases, with 11 bases separating them. The CDR3 spans 15 residues. The CDR3 reads CASSIQGLAGNTIYF. CDR3 bases: TGTGCCAGTAGTATCCAGGGGTTGGCTGGAAACACCATATATTTT.

The rearrangement links TRBV15 to TRBJ2-1, with TRBD2 matching over 9 bases. The germline gives CDR1 LNHNV, CDR2 YYDKDF (reference sequence). The CDR3 has 18 amino acids. V lost 0 bases and J lost 4; bases outside the gene matches: 10. The CDR3 nucleotides are TGTGCCACCAGCAGAGAGGCTAGCGGGACCAGCCGGTACAATGAGCAGTTCTTC. This codes for CATSREASGTSRYNEQFF.

This chain links TRBV28 with TRBJ1-1, with D tentatively TRBD1 (5 bases). CDR1 MDHEN and CDR2 SYDVKM come from the germline V gene. The CDR3 loop spans 13 amino acids. V dropped 1 base and J dropped 7 bases, with 10 bases sitting between them. The CDR3 coding sequence is TGTGCCAGCAGTTTATCCGACAGCTTTGAAGCTTTCTTT. As protein: CASSLSDSFEAFF. Filled out from reference TRBV28 and TRBJ1-1, the complete variable domain reads DVKVTQSSRYLVKRTGEKVFLECVQDMDHENMFWYRQDPGLGLRLIYFSYDVKMKEKGDIPEGYSVSREKKERFSLILESASTNQTSMYLCASSLSDSFEAFFGQGTRLTVV.

This chain connects TRBV6-2 or TRBV6-3 to TRBJ1-1; 10 nucleotides match TRBD1. The CDR3 runs to 16 residues. After removal of 2 bases from V and 5 bases from J, the junction contained 8 bases not matched to a gene. Germline CDR1 is MNHEY and CDR2 is SVGEGT. The CDR3 loop is CASSYDGTGEETEAFF. CDR3 nucleotides: TGTGCCAGCAGTTACGACGGGACAGGGGAAGAGACTGAAGCTTTCTTT.

This chain connects TRBV7-9 to TRBJ1-4, with a tentative D call TRBD1 (5 bases). V was pared by 5 bases and J by 7 bases, with 17 bases between. The CDR3 consists of 15 residues. The germline gives CDR1 SEHNR, CDR2 FQNEAQ (reference sequence). In nucleotides, the CDR3 is TGTGCCAGCAGCCCGGGAGACAGTTCCCTTGAAAAACTGTTTTTT. Protein: CASSPGDSSLEKLFF.

The chain carries TRBV13 and TRBJ1-2; 7 nucleotides match TRBD1. Trimming at V came to 4 bases and at J to 7 bases, leaving 6 bases not matched to a gene. Looked up from germline, CDR1 is PRHDT and CDR2 is FYEKMQ (reference sequence). CDR3 length equals 13 residues. The CDR3 DNA reads TGTGCCAGCAGCTCACAGGGGTCAGGTGGCTACACCTTC. It codes for CASSSQGSGGYTF.

The chain links TRBV6-6 to TRBJ1-2; 9 positions match TRBD1. This CDR3 is 14 amino acids long. Germline CDR1 MNHNY, CDR2 SVGAGI (reference sequence). The junction had 7 bases not matched to a gene; V was cut back by 3 bases and J by 8 bases. CDR3 sequence reads: CASSYPGTGQGYTF. The CDR3 nucleotides are TGTGCCAGCAGTTATCCCGGGACAGGGCAAGGCTACACCTTC.

The V call is TRBV28, the J call TRBJ1-2; TRBD1 aligns across 7 bases. V was clipped by 7 bases and J by 1 base; unmatched bases: 18. The CDR3 loop spans 18 amino acids. Germline V gene data show CDR1 as MDHEN and CDR2 as SYDVKM. The CDR3 nucleotides are TGTGCCAGCATCCCACCCTTGAGGGGGCGGCGTATTAACTATGGCTACACCTTC. This gives the protein CASIPPLRGRRINYGYTF.

The chain combines TRBV6-6 with TRBJ1-1, with D tentatively TRBD1 (5 bases). The V end lost 2 bases, the J end lost 5 bases, and 6 bases lay between the germline ends. CDR1 is MNHNY and CDR2 is SVGAGI in the germline V gene (reference sequence). This CDR3 region has 12 residues. CDR3 sequence: CASSYGGTEAFF. The CDR3 bases are TGTGCCAGCAGTTACGGGGGGACTGAAGCTTTCTTT.

In the case of this clone: The junction does not match germline at one end; this may be a read error. J is TRBJ2-3 and V is TRBV7-7, with 12 bases identical to TRBD2. CDR1 and CDR2 from the germline V gene are SSHAT and FNYEAQ (reference sequence). The CDR3 loop spans 16 amino acids. CDR3 amino acids: CASSTGTSGSTDTQYF. For the CDR3, the DNA is TGTGCTAGCAGTACCGGGACTAGCGGGAGCACAGATACGCAGTATTTT.

This chain joins TRBV5-4 and TRBJ2-7; D may be TRBD2 (5 bases). The CDR3 runs to 17 residues. Germline CDR1 SGHNT, CDR2 YYREEE (reference sequence). Trimming left V 4 bases short and J 0 bases short, with 20 bases between. CDR3: CASSPGLTSGASYEQYF. The CDR3 DNA reads as TGTGCCAGCAGCCCCGGATTGACCAGCGGTGCCTCCTACGAGCAGTACTTC.

Details on this clone: This same CDR3 is encoded by further DNA sequences in the sample. The gene calls are TRBV4-3 and TRBJ1-2, with 7 bases aligning to TRBD1. The ends lost 1 base at V and 4 bases at J; junction bases unmatched: 3. This CDR3 has 14 amino acids. CDR1 is LGHNA and CDR2 is YSLEER in the germline V gene. The CDR3 region is CASSQGQGSYGYTF. The CDR3 DNA reads TGCGCCAGCAGCCAAGGACAGGGAAGCTATGGCTACACCTTC.

The chain employs TRBV5-8 and TRBJ1-1; 10 bases are shared with TRBD1. Germline lookup yields CDR1 SGHTS and CDR2 YDEGEE. This CDR3 contains 15 residues. Unmatched junction bases numbered 8, after V lost 4 bases and J lost 5 bases. CDR3 sequence (DNA): TGTGCCAGCAGCCTTAGCGACAGGGGGCGAACTGAAGCTTTCTTT. As protein: CASSLSDRGRTEAFF. Drawing the rest from reference TRBV5-8 and TRBJ1-1, the complete variable domain is EAGVTQSPTHLIKTRGQQATLRCSPISGHTSVYWYQQALGLGLQFLLWYDEGEERNRGNFPPRFSGRQFPNYSSELNVNALELEDSALYLCASSLSDRGRTEAFFGQGTRLTVV.

The V and J genes are TRBV29-1 and TRBJ1-3, with D perhaps TRBD1 (5 bases). The CDR3 runs 15 residues. Trimming took 0 bases from V and 2 from J, leaving 11 bases between them. Germline values: CDR1 SQVTM, CDR2 ANQGSEA. The CDR3 loop is CSVEDQAGPGNTIYF. CDR3 coding DNA: TGCAGCGTTGAAGATCAGGCAGGGCCTGGAAACACCATATATTTT.